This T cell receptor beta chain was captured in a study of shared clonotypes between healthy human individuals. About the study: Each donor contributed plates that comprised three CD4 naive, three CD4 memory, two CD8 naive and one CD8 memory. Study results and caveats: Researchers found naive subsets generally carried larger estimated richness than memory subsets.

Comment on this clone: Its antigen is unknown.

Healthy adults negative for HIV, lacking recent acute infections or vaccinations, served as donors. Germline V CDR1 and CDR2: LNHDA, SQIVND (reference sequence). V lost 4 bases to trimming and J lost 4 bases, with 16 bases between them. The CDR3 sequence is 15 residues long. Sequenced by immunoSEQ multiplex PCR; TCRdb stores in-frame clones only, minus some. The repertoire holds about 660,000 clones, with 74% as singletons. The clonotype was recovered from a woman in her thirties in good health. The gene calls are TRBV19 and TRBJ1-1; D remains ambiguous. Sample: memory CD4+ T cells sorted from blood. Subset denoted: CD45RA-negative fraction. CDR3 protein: CASSTPHRQRTEAFF. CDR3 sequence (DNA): TGTGCCAGTAGTACTCCCCACCGCCAGCGCACTGAAGCTTTCTTT.